Below, one T cell receptor (beta chain) is given with its context. Antigen unknown. The source of the sample is a study of response to subunit inactivated influenza vaccine. The V gene end was trimmed by 1 base and the J gene end by 4 bases; junction bases not matched to a gene: 6. CDR3 length: 17 residues. Germline values: CDR1 MNHEY, CDR2 SMNVEV (reference sequence). Study-wide results and caveats: T cells newly recruited by each seasonal influenza vaccination are few, the authors suggested.

TCRdb analysed the RT-PCR reads with MiXCR anew, one entry per CDR3 protein. The table shows some 300,000 distinct CDR3 sequences, with about 20% occurring only once. The TCR originated in a man aged 45-69 years who received an inactivated influenza vaccine. Sequenced material: PBMCs from blood, taken less than 22 months after vaccination. The chain has TRBV27 and TRBJ2-2; 10 nucleotides line up with TRBD2. This CDR3 is CASSLWGLAKSTGELFF. The CDR3 DNA sequence: TGTGCCAGCAGTTTATGGGGACTAGCGAAAAGCACCGGGGAGCTGTTTTTT.